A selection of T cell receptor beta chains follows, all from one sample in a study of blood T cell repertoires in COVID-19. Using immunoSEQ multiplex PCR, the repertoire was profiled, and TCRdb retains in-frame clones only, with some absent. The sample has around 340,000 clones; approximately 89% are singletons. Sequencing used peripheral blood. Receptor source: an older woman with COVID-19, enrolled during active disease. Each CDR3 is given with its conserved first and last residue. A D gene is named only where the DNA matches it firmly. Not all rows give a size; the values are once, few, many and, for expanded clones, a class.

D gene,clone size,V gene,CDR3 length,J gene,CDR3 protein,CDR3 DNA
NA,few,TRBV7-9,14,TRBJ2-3,CASSFSGSTDTQYF,TGTGCCAGCAGCTTTAGCGGTAGCACAGATACGCAGTATTTT
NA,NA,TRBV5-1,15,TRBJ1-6,CASSSSSSYNSPLHF,TGCGCCAGCAGCTCGTCGAGCTCCTATAATTCACCCCTCCACTTT
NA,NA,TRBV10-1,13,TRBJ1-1,CASSREVNTEAFF,TGCGCCAGCTCCAGGGAAGTGAACACTGAAGCTTTCTTT
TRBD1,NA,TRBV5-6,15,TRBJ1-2,CASSEDRGANYGYTF,TGTGCCAGCAGCGAAGACAGGGGAGCTAACTATGGCTACACCTTC
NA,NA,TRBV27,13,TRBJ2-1,CASSWSGSNEQFF,TGTGCCAGCAGTTGGTCTGGCTCCAATGAGCAGTTCTTC
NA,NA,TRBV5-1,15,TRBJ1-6,CASSLARPGDSPLHF,TGCGCCAGCAGCTTGGCCAGGCCAGGGGACTCACCCCTCCACTTT
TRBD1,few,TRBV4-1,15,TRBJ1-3,CASSPDRGPGNTIYF,TGCGCCAGCAGCCCAGACAGGGGACCTGGAAACACCATATATTTT
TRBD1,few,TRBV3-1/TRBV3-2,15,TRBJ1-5,CASSQAWQGGQPQHF,TGTGCCAGCAGCCAAGCATGGCAGGGGGGTCAGCCCCAGCATTTT
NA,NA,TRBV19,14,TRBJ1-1,CASTHPRGGAEAFF,TGTGCCAGTACTCACCCCCGGGGGGGGGCTGAAGCTTTCTTT
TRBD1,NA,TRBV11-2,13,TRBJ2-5,CASSSDRGETQYF,TGTGCCAGCAGCTCGGACAGGGGGGAGACCCAGTACTTC